A single sample is the source of the 16 T cell receptor beta chains below, sequenced in a study of blood T cell repertoires in COVID-19. Clones were read by immunoSEQ multiplex PCR, and TCRdb kept only the in-frame ones, dropping some. Here the sample spans some 370,000 clones, 90% being singletons. Sequenced sample: peripheral blood. The origin of the receptors is a man younger than 35 with active or convalescent COVID-19.

V is TRBV28 and J is TRBJ1-3; unclear D gene. V lost 5 bases and J lost 1, with 15 bases in between. The CDR3 is 16 amino acids. Germline CDR1 reads MDHEN; CDR2 reads SYDVKM. The CDR3 loop reads CASSHAVQASGNTIYF. DNA of the CDR3: TGTGCCAGCAGTCATGCCGTTCAGGCTTCTGGAAACACCATATATTTT.

This chain links TRBV6-2 or TRBV6-3 with TRBJ1-4; D is unclear. Germline CDR1 and CDR2: MNHEY and SVGEGT. Trimming left V 0 bases short and J 5 bases short, with 13 bases between. The CDR3 sequence is 16 residues long. Here the CDR3 DNA reads TGTGCCAGCAGTTACTCGATTTGGGGAGGAAATGAAAAACTGTTTTTT. It is translated as CASSYSIWGGNEKLFF.

V is TRBV6-5 and J is TRBJ1-5; D is perhaps TRBD1 (5 bases). Trimming shortened V by 5 bases and J by 1 base, and 12 bases separated the two germline ends. Germline V lookup: CDR1 MNHEY, CDR2 SVGAGI. The CDR3 totals 15 residues. Here the CDR3 reads CASSPTGPSNQPQHF. CDR3 DNA sequence: TGTGCCAGCAGTCCCACAGGACCAAGCAATCAGCCCCAGCATTTT.

The chain uses TRBV27 and TRBJ1-5, with TRBD1 matching 7 bases. The CDR3 runs 14 residues. With V trimmed by 3 bases and J by 2 bases, 1 base remained unmatched. Looked up from germline, CDR1 is MNHEY and CDR2 is SMNVEV (reference sequence). The CDR3 protein is CASSFTGGNQPQHF. DNA of the CDR3: TGTGCCAGCAGTTTTACAGGGGGCAATCAGCCCCAGCATTTT.

The chain links TRBV24-1 to TRBJ2-1; 8 bases line up with TRBD1. Germline V CDR1 and CDR2: KGHDR, SFDVKD. V was pared by 0 bases and J by 4 bases, with 7 bases of the junction left unmatched. The CDR3 sequence is 17 residues long. The CDR3 loop reads CATSDLIVQGAYNEQFF. CDR3 coding DNA: TGTGCCACCAGTGATTTGATAGTTCAGGGGGCGTACAATGAGCAGTTCTTC.

This chain joins TRBV19 and TRBJ2-7; 8 bases line up with TRBD1. The germline CDR1 and CDR2 sequences are LNHDA and SQIVND (reference sequence). The CDR3 sequence is 14 residues long. Unmatched junction bases numbered 4, after V lost 3 bases and J lost 3 bases. The CDR3 reads CASSIQGAIYEQYF. CDR3 nucleotides: TGTGCCAGTAGTATTCAGGGGGCAATCTACGAGCAGTACTTC.

The sample holds one count of this clone. Here the CDR3 reads CASSIQGAWAEAFF. In DNA, the CDR3 is TGTGCCAGTAGTATTCAGGGGGCGTGGGCTGAAGCTTTCTTT. The rearrangement uses TRBV19 and TRBJ1-1; 8 nucleotides line up with TRBD1. The germline V gene has CDR1 LNHDA and CDR2 SQIVND (reference sequence). This CDR3 spans 14 amino acids. The trim removed 3 bases at V and 6 bases at J, leaving 6 bases unmatched.

This clone was counted a single time. The rearrangement uses TRBV6-5 and TRBJ2-7; 11 positions match TRBD2. Germline V gene sequence: CDR1 MNHEY, CDR2 SVGAGI. The CDR3 is made up of 16 amino acids. Trimming at V came to 3 bases and at J to 4 bases, leaving 8 bases not matched to a gene. The CDR3, as DNA: TGTGCCAGCAGTTATTATAGCGGGAGGGCTGGTTACGAGCAGTACTTC. Translation: CASSYYSGRAGYEQYF.

The gene calls are TRBV6-2 or TRBV6-3 and TRBJ1-1; no definite D call. The CDR3 has 15 amino acids. Trimming took 5 bases from V and 4 from J, leaving 17 bases between them. Germline-derived CDR1 and CDR2 are MNHEY and SVGEGT. The CDR3 DNA reads TGTGCCAGCAGTGGTACATCGGCCCCTAGCACTGAAGCTTTCTTT. This encodes CASSGTSAPSTEAFF.

This clone was counted many times. This chain links TRBV7-3 with TRBJ2-3; 14 bases fit TRBD2. The CDR3 is 17 residues long. The germline V gene has CDR1 SGHTA and CDR2 FQGTGA. J was trimmed by 1 base and V by 5 bases; bases with no gene match: 5. In DNA, the CDR3 is TGTGCCAGCAGCGACGGACTAGCGGGGGGCCGCACAGATACGCAGTATTTT. Its translation is CASSDGLAGGRTDTQYF.

The genes are TRBV9 and TRBJ1-2, with 7 positions matching TRBD1. From germline, CDR1 is SGDLS and CDR2 YYNGEE. The CDR3 length is 14 residues. The J segment lost 2 bases and the V segment lost 0 bases, leaving 1 base of the junction unmatched. The CDR3 loop reads CASSVEDRNYGYTF. The DNA of the CDR3 is TGTGCCAGCAGCGTAGAGGACAGGAACTATGGCTACACCTTC.

The gene calls are TRBV6-5 and TRBJ2-3, with D perhaps matching TRBD2 (7 bases). Deletions cut 0 bases from V and 7 bases from J, with 17 bases between. CDR1 and CDR2 from the germline V gene are MNHEY and SVGAGI. The CDR3 is 16 amino acids. The CDR3, as DNA: TGTGCCAGCAGTTACTCCTTAGGGGGGGTGCCGTATACGCAGTATTTT. Its protein product is CASSYSLGGVPYTQYF.

The gene calls are TRBV4-1 and TRBJ2-7; D unclear. The length of the CDR3 is 16 residues. V was shortened by 1 base and J by 0 bases, with 13 bases between the two germline ends. From germline, CDR1 is MGHRA and CDR2 YSYEKL. The CDR3 loop is CASSQVLDFTSYEQYF. The CDR3 bases are TGCGCCAGCAGCCAAGTACTCGACTTTACCTCCTACGAGCAGTACTTC.

This chain joins TRBV7-9 and TRBJ2-5; 7 bases fit TRBD1. V shed 4 bases, J shed 4 bases, and the junction held 6 bases outside the gene matches. The CDR3 covers 14 residues. The germline gives CDR1 SEHNR, CDR2 FQNEAQ (reference sequence). The DNA of the CDR3 is TGTGCCAGCAGCTGGATAGGGGGCATAGAGACCCAGTACTTC. Translation gives CASSWIGGIETQYF.

The chain recombines TRBV7-2 with TRBJ2-3; maybe TRBD2 (6 bases). The CDR3 covers 15 residues. Per the germline V gene, CDR1 is SGHTA and CDR2 is FQGNSA. V lost 2 bases and J 3 bases, leaving 12 bases between the germline ends. CDR3 amino acids: CASSLRGRVTDTQYF. Here the CDR3 DNA reads TGTGCCAGCAGCTTACGGGGGAGAGTTACAGATACGCAGTATTTT.

As DNA, the CDR3 is TGCGCCAGCAGTGAGTCGGTTTTGTGGGACATCTCCTACGAGCAGTACTTC. Translating it yields CASSESVLWDISYEQYF. The V call is TRBV10-1, the J call TRBJ2-7; TRBD1 is a possible D gene (6 bases). This CDR3 spans 17 amino acids. Germline-derived CDR1 and CDR2 are WNHNN and SYGVQD (reference sequence). V lost 0 bases to trimming and J lost 0 bases, with 15 bases between them.